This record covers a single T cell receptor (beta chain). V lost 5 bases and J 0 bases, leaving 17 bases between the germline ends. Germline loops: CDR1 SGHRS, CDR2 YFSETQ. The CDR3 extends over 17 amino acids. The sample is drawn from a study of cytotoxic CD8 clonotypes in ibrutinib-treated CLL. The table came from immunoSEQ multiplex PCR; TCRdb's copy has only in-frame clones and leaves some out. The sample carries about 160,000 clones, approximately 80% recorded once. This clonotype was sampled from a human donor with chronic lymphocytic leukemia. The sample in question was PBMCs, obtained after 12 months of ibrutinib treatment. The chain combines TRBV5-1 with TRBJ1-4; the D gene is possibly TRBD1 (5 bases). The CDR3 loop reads CASRPGTSLSTNEKLFF. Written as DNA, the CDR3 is TGCGCCAGCAGACCTGGGACCAGCCTCTCAACTAATGAAAAACTGTTTTTT. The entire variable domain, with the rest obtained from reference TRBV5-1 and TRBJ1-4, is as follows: KAGVTQTPRYLIKTRGQQVTLSCSPISGHRSVSWYQQTPGQGLQFLFEYFSETQRNKGNFPGRFSGRQFSNSRSEMNVSTLELGDSALYLCASRPGTSLSTNEKLFFGSGTQLSVL.